The T cell receptor (beta chain) under discussion was sequenced for a study of T cells in Graves' hyperthyroidism and ophthalmopathy. The CDR3 has 18 amino acids. Germline V lookup: CDR1 SEHNR, CDR2 FQNEAQ (reference sequence). With V trimmed by 4 bases and J by 4 bases, 13 bases remained unmatched. RNA transcripts gave rise to amplified TCR beta CDR3 regions. The primer set for the first-round RT-PCR of the TCR CDR3 was HTBI. TCRdb itself ran the multiplex PCR reads through MiXCR, one entry per CDR3 protein. The table lists about 360,000 distinct CDR3 sequences, less than 15% of them singletons. This clonotype has a count of ten or more.

The origin of this receptor is a woman aged 18-29 years with Graves' hyperthyroidism. Material for sequencing was blood. The V call is TRBV7-9, the J call TRBJ1-3; 10 nucleotides match TRBD1. The CDR3, as DNA: TGTGCCAGCAGCTCACCCCAGAGGACGGACAGGGGGGGAAACACCATATATTTT. It translates to CASSSPQRTDRGGNTIYF.